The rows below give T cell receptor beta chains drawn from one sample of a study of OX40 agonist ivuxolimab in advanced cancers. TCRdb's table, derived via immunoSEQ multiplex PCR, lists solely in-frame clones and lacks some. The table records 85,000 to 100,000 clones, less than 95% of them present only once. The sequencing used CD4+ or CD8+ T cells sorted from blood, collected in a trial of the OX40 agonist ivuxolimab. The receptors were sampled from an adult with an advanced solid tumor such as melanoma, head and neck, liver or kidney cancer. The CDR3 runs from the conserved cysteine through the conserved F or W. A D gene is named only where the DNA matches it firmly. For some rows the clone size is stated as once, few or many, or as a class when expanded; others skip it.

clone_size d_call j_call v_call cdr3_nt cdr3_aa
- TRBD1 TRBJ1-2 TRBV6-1 TGTGCCAGCAGTGGGGACAGGGGGCGCGTGTATGGCTACACCTTC CASSGDRGRVYGYTF
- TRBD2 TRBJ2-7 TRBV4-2 TGTGCCAGCAGCCAAGACCCTAGCGGGGACTACGAGCAGTACTTC CASSQDPSGDYEQYF
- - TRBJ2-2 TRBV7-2 TGTGCCAGCAGCTTAGATCTCGTCGCGAACACCGGGGAGCTGTTTTTT CASSLDLVANTGELFF
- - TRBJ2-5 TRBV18 TGTGCCAGCTCACCAGGGCAGGCAGAGACCCAGTACTTC CASSPGQAETQYF
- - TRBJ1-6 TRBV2 TGTGCCAGCAGTTATGCAGAGGGATCACCCCTCCACTTT CASSYAEGSPLHF
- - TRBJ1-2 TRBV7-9 TGTGCCAGCAGCTTAGGGTCGTGGTCCCTACAGGGCCTTGGCTACACCTTC CASSLGSWSLQGLGYTF
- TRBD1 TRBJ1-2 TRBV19 TGTGCCAGTATCCCTCGGGACAGAAGCTATGGCTACACCTTC CASIPRDRSYGYTF
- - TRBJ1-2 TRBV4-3 TGCGCCAGCAGCCGGGCTGGGGAGGGCTATGGCTACACCTTC CASSRAGEGYGYTF
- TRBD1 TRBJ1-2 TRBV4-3 TGCGCCAGCAGCCCTAACGACAGGGGCCGACCGAACTATGGCTACACCTTC CASSPNDRGRPNYGYTF
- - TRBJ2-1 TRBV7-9 TGTGCCAGCAGAAAAAATTTAGGTCCAGGGTCGACCTACAATGAGCAGTTCTTC CASRKNLGPGSTYNEQFF
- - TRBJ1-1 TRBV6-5 TGTGCCAGCACCCGACAGAATTTGGCTGAAGCTTTCTTT CASTRQNLAEAFF
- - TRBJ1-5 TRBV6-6 TGTGCCATCAGCGACGGATTCAATCAGCCCCAGCATTTT CAISDGFNQPQHF
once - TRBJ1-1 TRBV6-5 TGTGCCAGCAGTTCGGGTCACAAAGTTGAAGCTTTCTTT CASSSGHKVEAFF
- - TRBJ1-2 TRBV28 TGTGCCAGCAGTTTGGCAGGGGTACTTGGCTACACCTTC CASSLAGVLGYTF
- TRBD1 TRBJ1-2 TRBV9 TGTGCCAGCAGCGCCCGGACAGGCACCATTAACTATGGCTACACCTTC CASSARTGTINYGYTF
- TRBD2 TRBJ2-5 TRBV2 TGTGCCAGCAGCCCCCTGACTAGCGGCCAAGAGACCCAGTACTTC CASSPLTSGQETQYF
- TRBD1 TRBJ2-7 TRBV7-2 TGTGCCAGCAGCATTGCCGGGACAGGGGGCTACGAGCAGTACTTC CASSIAGTGGYEQYF
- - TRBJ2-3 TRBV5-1 TGCGCCAGCAGCTTCCCCAGCGGTTCGGGTACAGATACGCAGTATTTT CASSFPSGSGTDTQYF
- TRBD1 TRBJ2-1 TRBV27 TGTGCCAGCAGTTCCGACAGGGTACCTGAGCAGTTCTTC CASSSDRVPEQFF
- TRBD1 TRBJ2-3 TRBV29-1 TGCAGCGGGACCGGGACAGCCTTAGACCCTAGCACAGATACGCAGTATTTT CSGTGTALDPSTDTQYF
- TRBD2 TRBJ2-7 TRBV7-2 TGTGCCAGCAGCTTAGGAGGTTCTAGCGGGGGCGAGCAGTACTTC CASSLGGSSGGEQYF
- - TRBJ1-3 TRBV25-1 TGTGCCAGCAGTGATCGCAGGGCTGCTGGAAACACCATATATTTT CASSDRRAAGNTIYF
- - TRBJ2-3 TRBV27 TGTGCCAGCAGTTTTTCCCCGGACAGCACAGATACGCAGTATTTT CASSFSPDSTDTQYF
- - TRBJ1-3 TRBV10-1 TGCGCCAGCAGTGCAGGGACCTCTGGAAACACCATATATTTT CASSAGTSGNTIYF
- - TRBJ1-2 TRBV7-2 TGTGCCAGCAGCTTACGGCAGGTCGTGGCACCGTCCTATGGCTACACCTTC CASSLRQVVAPSYGYTF
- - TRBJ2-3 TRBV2 TGTGCCAGCAGTACTCTAGCGAGTACGCAGTATTTT CASSTLASTQYF
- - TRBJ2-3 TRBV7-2 TGTGCCAGCAGCCCCGCACCCACAGGGGATACGCAGTATTTT CASSPAPTGDTQYF
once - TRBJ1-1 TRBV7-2 TGTGCCAGCAGCTTAGGGGGGTCTCCTGAAGCTTTCTTT CASSLGGSPEAFF
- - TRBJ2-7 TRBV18 TGTGCCAGCTCACCACCGACCCTGAGCGAGCAGTACTTC CASSPPTLSEQYF
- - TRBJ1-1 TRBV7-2 TGTGCCAGCAGCTTAGGACCGGGGGGGGACGCTGAAGCTTTCTTT CASSLGPGGDAEAFF
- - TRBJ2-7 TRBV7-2 TGTGCCAGCAGCTTCGGGGGTAAATCCTACGAGCAGTACTTC CASSFGGKSYEQYF
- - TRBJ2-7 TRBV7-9 TGTGCCAGCAGCATCTACCGGGAGACCCTCTACGAGCAGTACTTC CASSIYRETLYEQYF
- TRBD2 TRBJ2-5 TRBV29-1 TGCAGCGTTGTTGGTCGGGGGGGCGAAGAGACCCAGTACTTC CSVVGRGGEETQYF
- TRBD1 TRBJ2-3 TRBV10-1 TGCGCGAGTCCCCTGGGGACAGCTAGCACAGATACGCAGTATTTT CASPLGTASTDTQYF
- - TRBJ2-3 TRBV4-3 TGCGCCAGCAGCCAAGTGGACGGAACAGATACGCAGTATTTT CASSQVDGTDTQYF
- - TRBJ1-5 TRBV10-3 TGTGCCATCAGTGAAAGGGGTCAGGGCAATCAGCCCCAGCATTTT CAISERGQGNQPQHF
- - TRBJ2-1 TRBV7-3 TGTGCCAGCAGCTTATATAGCGGACCCTACAATGAGCAGTTCTTC CASSLYSGPYNEQFF
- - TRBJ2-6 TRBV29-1 TGCAGCGTATTGGAGGGTACCGGGGCCAACGTCCTGACTTTC CSVLEGTGANVLTF
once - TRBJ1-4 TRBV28 TGTGCCAGCAATTCTATGGGATTAGACAGTGAAAAACTGTTTTTT CASNSMGLDSEKLFF
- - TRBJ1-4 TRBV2 TGTGCCAGCAGCGATCCCGCGCGGGGAAATGAAAAACTGTTTTTT CASSDPARGNEKLFF
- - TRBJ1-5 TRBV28 TGTGCCAGCAGTTTACCGGGAAGAGGAAATCAGCCCCAGCATTTT CASSLPGRGNQPQHF
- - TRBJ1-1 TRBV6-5 TGTGCCAGCAGTGGGCCCGCGGGGAGGACTGAAGCTTTCTTT CASSGPAGRTEAFF
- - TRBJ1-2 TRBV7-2 TGTGCCAGCAGCCGAGAAGGGGGTAACTATGGCTACACCTTC CASSREGGNYGYTF
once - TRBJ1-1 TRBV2 TGTGCCAGCAGTGAACTATGGGGGCTTGCGGCTTTCTTT CASSELWGLAAFF